This TCR beta chain came from a study of T-cell memory formation after mild COVID-19. The germline V gene has CDR1 SGHTA and CDR2 FQGNSA. The CDR3 runs 16 residues. V was clipped by 5 bases and J by 4 bases, with 18 bases between them. Via MiXCR, TCRdb re-called the 5' RACE reads, giving one row per CDR3 protein. The data hold roughly 110,000 distinct CDR3 sequences, with approximately 15% observed a single time. What was sequenced was PBMCs or a T cell subset sorted from them (not recorded which). The clonotype originates from a man aged 18 to 30 who had mild COVID-19 (a few samples of this study predate the infection). Cell type and time point are not known. The chain uses TRBV7-2 and TRBJ1-3; D is perhaps TRBD1 (6 bases). The CDR3 loop is CASSPSTGGRGNTIYF. DNA of the CDR3: TGTGCCAGCAGCCCCTCGACGGGGGGGCGCGGAAACACCATATATTTT.